This TCR beta chain was observed in a study of identical twins. This clonotype was seen a single time. A universal primer site was created by template switching, with the cDNA bearing unique molecular identifiers. TCRdb recomputed calls from the 5' RACE reads with MiXCR, one row per CDR3 protein. The data contain a few hundred thousand distinct CDR3 sequences, roughly 10% of them seen just once; the ten biggest clones take up roughly 8.9%. Germline values: CDR1 DFQATT, CDR2 SNEGSKA (reference sequence). The CDR3 has 13 amino acids. V shed 5 bases and J shed 6 bases, with 14 bases lying between them. The rearrangement links TRBV20-1 to TRBJ2-1; unclear D gene. This clonotype originated in a woman between 50 and 59 years old in good health. Specimen: naive T cells sorted from blood. DNA of the CDR3: TGCAGTGCTTTATACTATTTCGTCAATGAGCAGTTCTTC. This translates into CSALYYFVNEQFF.